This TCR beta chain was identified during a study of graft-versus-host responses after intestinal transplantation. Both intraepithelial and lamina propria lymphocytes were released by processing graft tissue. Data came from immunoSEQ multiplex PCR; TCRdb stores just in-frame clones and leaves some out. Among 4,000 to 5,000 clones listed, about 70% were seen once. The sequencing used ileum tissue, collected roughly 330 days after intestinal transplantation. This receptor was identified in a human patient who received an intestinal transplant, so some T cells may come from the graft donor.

CDR3 DNA sequence: TGTGCCATCGGCAGGGGAACAGGGGAGGACGGCTACACCTTC. This sequence encodes CAIGRGTGEDGYTF. The genes are TRBV10-3 and TRBJ1-2, with TRBD1 identical over 7 bases. After removal of 8 bases from V and 8 bases from J, the junction contained 14 bases not matched to a gene. The CDR3 has 14 amino acids. Germline values: CDR1 ENHRY, CDR2 SYGVKD.